Given below is one TCR beta chain in context. These data come from a study of blood T cell repertoires in COVID-19. V lost 2 bases and J lost 2; bases outside the gene matches: 5. Germline assignment: CDR1 SGHTA and CDR2 FQGNSA. The CDR3 is 15 residues long. This table comes from immunoSEQ multiplex PCR, and its TCRdb copy is limited to in-frame clones, with some not included. This sample has some 250,000 clones, with roughly 84% found just once. This sequence was found in a woman between 18 and 29 years old with acute or convalescent COVID-19. The J gene is TRBJ2-7, the V gene TRBV7-2; TRBD2 matches 8 bases. Sequenced sample: peripheral blood. CDR3 sequence (DNA): TGTGCCAGCAGCTTATCGACTAGCGCAACCTACGAGCAGTACTTC. Its translation is CASSLSTSATYEQYF.